The 3 T cell receptor beta chains below were found in one sample sequenced in a study of T cell responses to AZD1222 COVID-19 vaccine. Clones were sequenced by immunoSEQ multiplex PCR, and TCRdb holds only the in-frame ones, with some missing. The sample yields about 120,000 clones, about nine tenths seen once. This specimen consisted of peripheral blood, obtained on day 0 of AZD1222 vaccination. All receptors derive from an adult in good health.

V is TRBV4-1 and J is TRBJ1-4; D remains unclear. This CDR3 contains 17 residues. CDR1 and CDR2 (germline): MGHRA, YSYEKL. V lost 4 bases and J 5 bases, leaving 20 bases between the germline ends. The CDR3 protein is CASSPTWPAQSNEKLFF. CDR3 nucleotide sequence: TGCGCCAGCAGCCCCACTTGGCCGGCACAGTCAAATGAAAAACTGTTTTTT.

This rearrangement joins TRBV19 to TRBJ2-7, with D perhaps assigned TRBD1 or TRBD2 (5 bases each). The CDR3 contains 15 residues. CDR1 and CDR2 (germline): LNHDA, SQIVND (reference sequence). Trimming shortened V by 5 bases and J by 5 bases, and 19 bases separated the two germline ends. This CDR3 is CASSHMGDPPDEQYF. The DNA of the CDR3 is TGTGCCAGTAGTCACATGGGGGACCCGCCCGACGAGCAGTACTTC.

The rearrangement joins TRBV21-1 to TRBJ2-7. TRBV21-1 is a pseudogene locus. CDR3 length equals 10 residues. The CDR3 nucleotides read TGTGCCAGGGTCAGGAGTAAGCAGTACTTC. Translated: CARVRSKQYF.